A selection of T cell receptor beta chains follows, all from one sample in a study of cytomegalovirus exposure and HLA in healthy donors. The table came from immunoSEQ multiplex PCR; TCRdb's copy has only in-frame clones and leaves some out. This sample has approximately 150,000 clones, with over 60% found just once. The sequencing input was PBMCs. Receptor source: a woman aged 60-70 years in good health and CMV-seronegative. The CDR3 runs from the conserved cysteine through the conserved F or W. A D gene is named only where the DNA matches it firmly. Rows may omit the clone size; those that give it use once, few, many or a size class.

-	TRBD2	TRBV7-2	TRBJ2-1	TGTGCCAGCAGCTTAACGCGGGGGGCCTCCTACAATGAGCAGTTCTTC	CASSLTRGASYNEQFF
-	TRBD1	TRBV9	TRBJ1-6	TGTGCCAGCAGCGCCAGACCAGGGGGCGACTATAATTCACCCCTCCACTTT	CASSARPGGDYNSPLHF
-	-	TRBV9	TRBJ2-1	TGTGCCAGCAGCGTAACTGCTAGCTCCTACAATGAGCAGTTCTTC	CASSVTASSYNEQFF
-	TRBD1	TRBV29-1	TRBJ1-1	TGCAGCGTCAGGACAGGGAACACTGAAGCTTTCTTT	CSVRTGNTEAFF
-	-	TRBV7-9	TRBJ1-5	TGTGCCAGCAGCTTAGCCGCGGGGGCCGTGGGTTTCAATCAGCCCCAGCATTTT	CASSLAAGAVGFNQPQHF
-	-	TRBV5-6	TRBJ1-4	TGTGCCAGCAGCTTGGCGAGGAAGAGGGTGGGAGAAAAACTGTTTTTT	CASSLARKRVGEKLFF
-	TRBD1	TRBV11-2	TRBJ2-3	TGTGCCAGCAGCTTCTATGGAACAGGGGGGATAGATACGCAGTATTTT	CASSFYGTGGIDTQYF
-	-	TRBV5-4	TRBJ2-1	TGTGCCAGCAGCTTGGGTCAACGGAGGATAATCAATGAGCAGTTCTTC	CASSLGQRRIINEQFF
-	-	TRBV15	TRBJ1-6	TGTGCCACCAGCAGCACGGGGGGCACTTCACCCCTCCACTTT	CATSSTGGTSPLHF
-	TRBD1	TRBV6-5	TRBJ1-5	TGTGCCAGCCAAGGGGGCAGCAATCAGCCCCAGCATTTT	CASQGGSNQPQHF
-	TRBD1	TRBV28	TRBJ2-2	TGTGCCAGCCTGAGGACAGGACTCAACACCGGGGAGCTGTTTTTT	CASLRTGLNTGELFF
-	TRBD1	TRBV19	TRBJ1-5	TGTGCCAGTAGTATCCAGGGGGCTAGCAATCAGCCCCAGCATTTT	CASSIQGASNQPQHF
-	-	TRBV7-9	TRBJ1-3	TGTGCCAGCAGCTTCAGCGTCGGGATATATTTT	CASSFSVGIYF
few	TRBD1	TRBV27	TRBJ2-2	TGTGCCAGCAGTCGGCGGACAGGGAACACCGGGGAGCTGTTTTTT	CASSRRTGNTGELFF
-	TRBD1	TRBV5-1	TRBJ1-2	TGCGCCAGCAGCGCTAGACAGGGCTCCTATGGCTACACCTTC	CASSARQGSYGYTF
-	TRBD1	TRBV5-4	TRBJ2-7	TGTGCCAGCAGCTCCGCAACTCGGACAGGGCCCCACGAGCAGTACTTC	CASSSATRTGPHEQYF
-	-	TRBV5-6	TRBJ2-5	TGTGCCAGCAGCTATTACGGGGGAGCACAAGAGACCCAGTACTTC	CASSYYGGAQETQYF
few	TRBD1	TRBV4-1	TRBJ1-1	TGCGCCAGCAGCCATCGCGACAGGGTGAACACTGAAGCTTTCTTT	CASSHRDRVNTEAFF
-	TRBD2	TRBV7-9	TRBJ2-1	TGTTCCAGCAGCTTAGGGACTAGGGTCCATACGAATGAGCAGTTCTTC	CSSSLGTRVHTNEQFF
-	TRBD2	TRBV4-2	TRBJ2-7	TGTGCCAGCAGCCGCACTAGCGGAGACGAGCAGTACTTC	CASSRTSGDEQYF
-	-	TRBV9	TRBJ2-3	TGTGCCAGCAGCGAACGAGGGATTTTCAGCACAGATACGCAGTATTTT	CASSERGIFSTDTQYF
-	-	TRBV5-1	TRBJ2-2	TGCGCCAGCAGCTTGAAGGGGAGGACCGGGGAGCTGTTTTTT	CASSLKGRTGELFF
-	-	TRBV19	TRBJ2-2	TGTGCCAGTACCCCGGGGCTAGCGCAGAACACCGGGGAGCTGTTTTTT	CASTPGLAQNTGELFF
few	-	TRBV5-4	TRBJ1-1	TGTGCCAGCAGCCCAAAACAGATCATGAACACTGAAGCTTTCTTT	CASSPKQIMNTEAFF
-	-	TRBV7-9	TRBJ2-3	TGTGCCAGCAGCTTAGCGCCGGCAGGGTTAGATACGCAGTATTTT	CASSLAPAGLDTQYF
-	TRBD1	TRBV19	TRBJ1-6	TGTGCCAGTAGTCTAAGGCCGGGACAGACTCTTCCACCCCTCCACTTT	CASSLRPGQTLPPLHF
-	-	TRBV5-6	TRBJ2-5	TGTGCCAGCAGCTTGTATGCGGGGATCACGTACCAAGAGACCCAGTACTTC	CASSLYAGITYQETQYF
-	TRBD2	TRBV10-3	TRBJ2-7	TGTGCCAGCCGTGGGGATAGCGGGGGGGCGAACGAGCAGTACTTC	CASRGDSGGANEQYF
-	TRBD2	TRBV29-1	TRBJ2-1	TGCAGCGCCAGGACTAGCGGGGGGAACAATGAGCAGTTCTTC	CSARTSGGNNEQFF
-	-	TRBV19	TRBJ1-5	TGTGCCAGTAGTATTGGAGTCTATAGCAATCAGCCCCAGCATTTT	CASSIGVYSNQPQHF
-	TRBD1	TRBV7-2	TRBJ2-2	TGTGCCAGCAGCTTGAAGACAGGGGGCCCCGGGGAGCTGTTTTTT	CASSLKTGGPGELFF
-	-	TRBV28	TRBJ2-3	TGTGCCAGCAGTTCTTTAGGAAGGGGCGCGAGAACAGATACGCAGTATTTT	CASSSLGRGARTDTQYF
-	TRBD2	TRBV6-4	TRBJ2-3	TGTGCCAGCAGTGCCCAAGCGGGGTCCCCCACACATACGCAGTATTTT	CASSAQAGSPTHTQYF
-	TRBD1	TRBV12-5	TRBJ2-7	TGTGCTAGTGAGACAGGGGGATACGAGCAGTACTTC	CASETGGYEQYF
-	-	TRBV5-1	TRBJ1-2	TGCGCCAGCAGCTTGGATGTAGGGGCTATCTATGGCTACACCTTC	CASSLDVGAIYGYTF
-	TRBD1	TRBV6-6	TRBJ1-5	TGTGCCAGCAGCACGGAGGGCGGACAGGGTGGTCAGCCCCAGCATTTT	CASSTEGGQGGQPQHF
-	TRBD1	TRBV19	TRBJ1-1	TGTGCCAGTAGTCCGACAGGGGGCTGGACTGAAGCTTTCTTT	CASSPTGGWTEAFF
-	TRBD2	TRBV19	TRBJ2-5	TGTGCCAGTAGTATTTCCAGCGGGAGTGGGACCCAGTACTTC	CASSISSGSGTQYF
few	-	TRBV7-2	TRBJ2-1	TGTGCCAGCAGCTTAGCCCCCCTTGAGGGAAAGCAGTTCTTC	CASSLAPLEGKQFF
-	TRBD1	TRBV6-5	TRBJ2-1	TGTGCCAGCAGGGGGGACAGGGCCCCACCCAATGAGCAGTTCTTC	CASRGDRAPPNEQFF
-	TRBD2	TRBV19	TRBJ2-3	TGTGCCAGTAGGCCGCGGGGGGCCACAGATACGCAGTATTTT	CASRPRGATDTQYF
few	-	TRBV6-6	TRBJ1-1	TGTGCCAGCAGAGAGACCGGGACACCGAACACTGAAGCTTTCTTT	CASRETGTPNTEAFF
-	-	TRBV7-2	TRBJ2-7	TGTGCCAGCAGCTTAGTCCTTAGCGTACCCTACGAGCAGTACTTC	CASSLVLSVPYEQYF
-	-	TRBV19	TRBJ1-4	TGTGCCAGTAGTCCCGACAGGCGAGCAACTAATGAAAAACTGTTTTTT	CASSPDRRATNEKLFF
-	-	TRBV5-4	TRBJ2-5	TGTGCCAGCAGCACCAGGGCAGGGCTCGGGGAGACCCAGTACTTC	CASSTRAGLGETQYF
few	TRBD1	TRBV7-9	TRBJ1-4	TGTTCCAGCAGCCACATGACAGGGGCTAATGAAAAACTGTTTTTT	CSSSHMTGANEKLFF
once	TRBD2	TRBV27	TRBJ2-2	TGTGCCAGCAGTTTAGGGACTAGCCTCGGGGAGCTGTTTTTT	CASSLGTSLGELFF
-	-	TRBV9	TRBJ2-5	TGTGCCAGCAGCCCCCGCGGGGGCTGGGAGGCGACCCAGTACTTC	CASSPRGGWEATQYF
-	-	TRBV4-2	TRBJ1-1	TGTGCCAGCAGCCGAAGAGATGTATTACGGGGCACTGAAGCTTTCTTT	CASSRRDVLRGTEAFF